Below, 26 T cell receptor beta chains from the same sample are listed, as sequenced in a study of T cell clusters in autoimmune cytopenias (dated by TCRdb to the late 2010s). Per sample, approximately 270 ng of peripheral blood genomic DNA, about 38,000 genome equivalents, was used for TRB amplification. Sequencing was carried out with an Illumina MiSeq. Multiplex PCR with a touch-down protocol amplified TRB rearrangements, with the TRB-A and TRB-B primer pools combined in a single tube. TCRdb reprocessed the sequencing reads and holds a single record per CDR3 protein sequence, with no DNA. The table for this sample shows approximately 11,000 distinct CDR3 sequences. The ten largest account for around 24% of the sample. A further study also used this sample, focusing on T cell repertoires in aging, cancer and after chemotherapy.

Sequencing was carried out using peripheral blood. Every receptor here comes from a human donor in good health.

The chain is built from TRBV7-6 and TRBJ2-2; TCRdb's D call of TRBD1 is untestable without DNA. Germline CDR1 SGHVS, CDR2 FNYEAQ. CDR3 length equals 16 residues. This chain's CDR3 is CASSLVSRGQAGELFF.

The V gene is TRBV6-5, the J gene TRBJ2-1; without DNA, the TCRdb call of TRBD1 cannot be checked. The germline V gene encodes CDR1 MNHEY and CDR2 SVGAGI. This CDR3 has 17 amino acids. The CDR3 region is CASSYIGGGGSYNEQFF.

The rearrangement uses TRBV13 and TRBJ1-6. The CDR3 is made up of 13 amino acids. CDR1 is PRHDT and CDR2 is FYEKMQ in the germline V gene (reference sequence). The CDR3 loop is CASSLWDSYALHF.

The V and J genes are TRBV11-1 and TRBJ2-1. The CDR3 contains 16 residues. The germline gives CDR1 SGHAT, CDR2 FQDESV (reference sequence). The chain's CDR3 is CASSLVFDLSYNEQFF.

CDR3 loop: CASSPAGGSYNEQFF. The chain recombines TRBV18 with TRBJ2-1. The CDR3 is 15 amino acids. Germline CDR1 is KGHSH and CDR2 is LQKENI.

The chain is built from TRBV19 and TRBJ1-5; TCRdb indicates TRBD1, and absent DNA this call remains unverified. The CDR3 extends over 14 amino acids. The germline CDR1 and CDR2 sequences are LNHDA and SQIVND (reference sequence). CDR3 region: CASSRRQVLQPQHF.

The chain has TRBV19 and TRBJ2-5; TCRdb names TRBD2, which stays unverified in the absence of DNA. Germline loops: CDR1 LNHDA, CDR2 SQIVND (reference sequence). The CDR3 extends over 18 amino acids. Here the CDR3 reads CASSIDPLGAGGLETQYF. Using reference TRBV19 and TRBJ2-5 for the parts outside the CDR3, the full variable domain is DGGITQSPKYLFRKEGQNVTLSCEQNLNHDAMYWYRQDPGQGLRLIYYSQIVNDFQKGDIAEGYSVSREKKESFPLTVTSAQKNPTAFYLCASSIDPLGAGGLETQYFGPGTRLLVL.

The rearrangement uses TRBV11-3 and TRBJ1-1. The CDR3 contains 14 residues. Germline CDR1 and CDR2: SGHNT and YENEEA. The CDR3 region is CASSLGRRNTEAFF. The full variable domain, with the rest looked up from reference TRBV11-3 and TRBJ1-1, is EAGVVQSPRYKIIEKKQPVAFWCNPISGHNTLYWYLQNLGQGPELLIRYENEEAVDDSQLPKDRFSAERLKGVDSTLKIQPAELGDSAVYLCASSLGRRNTEAFFGQGTRLTVV.

V usage is TRBV6-6 and J usage is TRBJ1-3. The germline CDR1 and CDR2 sequences are MNHNY and SVGAGI (reference sequence). The CDR3 is made up of 15 amino acids. CDR3 sequence: CASIPEAVSGNTIYF.

Considering frequency, this clonotype is medium-sized. V and J are TRBV30 and TRBJ2-6. The germline V gene has CDR1 GTSNPN and CDR2 SVGIG (reference sequence). The CDR3 runs 14 residues. This CDR3 is CAWIRGSGANVLTF.

This chain's CDR3 is CASRLITGNYGYTF. The chain carries TRBV6-1 and TRBJ1-2; TCRdb calls TRBD1, which cannot be checked without DNA. The CDR3 totals 14 residues. The germline V gene has CDR1 MNHNS and CDR2 SASEGT.

The chain's CDR3 is CASRPPGTDQPQHF. The rearrangement uses TRBV6-5 and TRBJ1-5; TCRdb outputs TRBD1, but without DNA this stays unchecked. The CDR3 covers 14 residues. Per germline, CDR1 MNHEY and CDR2 SVGAGI.

V is TRBV6-2 or TRBV6-3 and J is TRBJ2-1. The CDR3 runs 11 residues. Germline assignment: CDR1 MNHEY and CDR2 SVGEGT. CDR3 amino acids: CASSLFNEQFF.

This chain uses TRBV19 with TRBJ1-1; no DNA is available, so the TRBD1 call from TCRdb remains unchecked. Germline lookup yields CDR1 LNHDA and CDR2 SQIVND (reference sequence). This CDR3 contains 14 residues. This chain's CDR3 is CASSMGQGYTEAFF.

The genes are TRBV6-5 and TRBJ1-2; the D call of TRBD1 rests on TCRdb alone, since no DNA is present to check it. The germline CDR1 and CDR2 sequences are MNHEY and SVGAGI. CDR3 length: 12 amino acids. CDR3 loop: CASSWGGEGYTF.

The chain has TRBV19 and TRBJ1-2; the D call from TCRdb, TRBD1, cannot be confirmed without DNA. The CDR3 is 15 amino acids. Germline V lookup: CDR1 LNHDA, CDR2 SQIVND (reference sequence). The CDR3 is CASSTTRDSDYGYTF. Looking up the rest from reference TRBV19 and TRBJ1-2 gives the full variable domain: DGGITQSPKYLFRKEGQNVTLSCEQNLNHDAMYWYRQDPGQGLRLIYYSQIVNDFQKGDIAEGYSVSREKKESFPLTVTSAQKNPTAFYLCASSTTRDSDYGYTFGSGTRLTVV.

This chain links TRBV6-4 with TRBJ2-3. The germline V gene encodes CDR1 MRHNA and CDR2 SNTAGT. CDR3 length: 12 residues. The chain's CDR3 is CASSDSGDTQYF.

The CDR3 protein is CASSLGTARTDTQYF. This chain links TRBV5-4 with TRBJ2-3; no DNA is available, so the TRBD1 call from TCRdb remains unchecked. The CDR3 extends over 15 amino acids. The V gene's germline CDR1 is SGHNT and CDR2 YYREEE (reference sequence).

The chain carries TRBV12-3 or TRBV12-4 and TRBJ1-5; the D gene TCRdb calls, TRBD1, cannot be checked with no DNA. CDR3 size: 15 residues. CDR3 protein: CASRRGTGDHQPQHF.

V usage is TRBV7-9 and J usage is TRBJ2-5; TCRdb names TRBD1, which stays unverified in the absence of DNA. Germline CDR1 is SEHNR and CDR2 is FQNEAQ (reference sequence). CDR3 size: 16 residues. The CDR3: CASSLPGLGVRETQYF.

The chain joins TRBV19 to TRBJ2-2; TCRdb proposes TRBD1, but this gene call is untestable without DNA. Germline V gene lookup returns CDR1 LNHDA and CDR2 SQIVND (reference sequence). The CDR3 is 13 amino acids. The CDR3 sequence: CATTRGGTGELFF.

The V and J genes are TRBV18 and TRBJ1-1; absent DNA, TCRdb's TRBD1 call cannot be checked. Germline V gene sequence: CDR1 KGHSH, CDR2 LQKENI. The CDR3 consists of 14 residues. The CDR3 region is CASSPGAPITEAFF.

The genes are TRBV12-3 or TRBV12-4 and TRBJ2-1; TCRdb designates TRBD1, a call that cannot be tested without DNA. This CDR3 is built from 14 residues. CDR3 region: CASSLAWGGREQFF.

Considering frequency, this clonotype is medium-sized (0.01 to 0.1%). This chain links TRBV5-4 with TRBJ2-1; TCRdb's D gene call, TRBD2, goes unchecked for lack of DNA. CDR3 length: 14 amino acids. CDR1 and CDR2 from the germline V gene are SGHNT and YYREEE (reference sequence). The CDR3 loop reads CASSLVGRANEQFF.

The genes are TRBV6-5 and TRBJ2-6; the D call from TCRdb, TRBD2, cannot be confirmed without DNA. The CDR3 length is 18 residues. Per germline, CDR1 MNHEY and CDR2 SVGAGI. The CDR3 loop is CASSYVGTSDSGANVLTF.

The V call is TRBV7-6, the J call TRBJ2-1; there is no DNA to check the TCRdb D call of TRBD1. The germline V gene encodes CDR1 SGHVS and CDR2 FNYEAQ. The CDR3 length is 13 residues. The CDR3 loop is CASSSQDGNEQFF.